Presented here are 29 T cell receptor beta chains from one specimen sequenced in a study of T cells after yellow fever vaccination. Via MiXCR, TCRdb re-called the 5' RACE reads, giving one row per CDR3 protein. The sample includes about 210,000 distinct CDR3 sequences, around 6.7% of them seen just once. This material consisted of CD4+ T cells sorted from PBMCs, taken on the day of the yellow fever booster vaccination. The receptors here all came from a young man who received the YFV17D yellow fever vaccine.

This clonotype has only a few counts. This chain uses TRBV4-1 with TRBJ1-1; D might be TRBD1 (6 bases). CDR1 MGHRA and CDR2 YSYEKL come from the germline V gene. Trimming shortened V by 1 base and J by 6 bases, and 18 bases separated the two germline ends. The CDR3 runs 16 residues. The CDR3 DNA reads TGCGCCAGCAGCCAAGGACAGGAGTCTCGGCTCGCTGAAGCTTTCTTT. This codes for CASSQGQESRLAEAFF.

The chain's CDR3 is CTFCYYSLRDSHNYGYTF. The CDR3, as DNA: TGTACCTTCTGTTATTACTCGCTCCGGGACAGCCATAACTATGGCTACACCTTC. This chain joins TRBV12-3 or TRBV12-4 and TRBJ1-2, with TRBD1 identical over 7 bases. This CDR3 spans 18 amino acids.

J is TRBJ2-3 and V is TRBV6-1; 8 bases agree with TRBD2. The CDR3 loop spans 15 amino acids. Germline trimming cut 4 bases from V and 3 bases from J; bases unmatched to any gene: 6. Looked up from germline, CDR1 is MNHNS and CDR2 is SASEGT. CDR3 region: CASSAGGPVTDTQYF. As DNA, the CDR3 is TGTGCCAGCAGTGCGGGAGGGCCGGTTACAGATACGCAGTATTTT.

The chain links TRBV20-1 to TRBJ2-7; D not certain. The germline V gene has CDR1 DFQATT and CDR2 SNEGSKA (reference sequence). CDR3 length: 13 residues. Trimming took off 4 bases at V and 5 bases at J, with 15 bases between the two ends. CDR3 sequence: CSATHWAHHEQYF. The CDR3 DNA is TGCAGTGCTACCCATTGGGCACACCACGAGCAGTACTTC.

This clonotype was seen a few times. J is TRBJ2-1 and V is TRBV28; 9 bases map to TRBD1. The CDR3 extends over 12 amino acids. The germline CDR1 and CDR2 sequences are MDHEN and SYDVKM. V trimming: 3 bases; J trimming: 15 bases; junction bases outside the gene matches: 6. The CDR3 DNA reads TGTGCCAGCAGTTTGCTCGGACAGGGGTGGTTCTTC. Translating gives CASSLLGQGWFF.

The V and J genes are TRBV20-1 and TRBJ1-6; D not certain. With 0 bases removed from V and 10 bases from J, the gap between germline ends came to 10 bases. The germline V gene encodes CDR1 DFQATT and CDR2 SNEGSKA (reference sequence). The CDR3 spans 13 residues. The CDR3 sequence: CSARDSGASPLHF. The CDR3 DNA follows: TGCAGTGCTAGAGATTCAGGCGCCTCACCCCTCCACTTT.

This CDR3 is CASSLLDRDRVSFEYF. The DNA for the CDR3 is TGTGCCAGCAGTCTCTTGGACCGGGACAGGGTCTCTTTCGAGTACTTC. The gene calls are TRBV28 and TRBJ2-7, with 9 bases lining up with TRBD1. Germline CDR1 MDHEN, CDR2 SYDVKM. V lost 5 bases to trimming and J lost 11 bases; unmatched junction nucleotides: 19. CDR3 length: 16 amino acids.

This clonotype was observed at least ten times. This rearrangement joins TRBV29-1 to TRBJ2-7; TRBD1 is a possible D gene (5 bases). The V gene's germline CDR1 is SQVTM and CDR2 ANQGSEA. This CDR3 has 13 amino acids. CDR3 sequence reads: CRDRQILFYEQYF. CDR3 coding DNA: TGCAGAGACAGACAGATCCTGTTCTACGAGCAGTACTTC.

V usage is TRBV20-1 and J usage is TRBJ1-2; D may be TRBD1 (5 bases). Between the trimmed V and J ends, which lost 0 bases and 2 bases, there was a span of 13 bases. Germline CDR1 and CDR2: DFQATT and SNEGSKA (reference sequence). The CDR3 spans 15 residues. Written as DNA, the CDR3 is TGCAGTGCTAGAGATCTCAATAGGGGAAACTATGGCTACACCTTC. It is translated as CSARDLNRGNYGYTF.

This clonotype showed up many times. The J gene is TRBJ2-6, the V gene TRBV5-1, with 8 bases identical to TRBD1. CDR3 length: 15 amino acids. Per germline, CDR1 SGHRS and CDR2 YFSETQ. J was trimmed by 7 bases and V by 4 bases; bases with no gene match: 7. Written as DNA, the CDR3 is TGCGCCAGCAGCGGTCAGGGGGCGTCTGCCAACGTCCTGACTTTC. Translation gives CASSGQGASANVLTF. The entire variable domain, with the rest obtained from reference TRBV5-1 and TRBJ2-6, is as follows: KAGVTQTPRYLIKTRGQQVTLSCSPISGHRSVSWYQQTPGQGLQFLFEYFSETQRNKGNFPGRFSGRQFSNSRSEMNVSTLELGDSALYLCASSGQGASANVLTFGAGSRLTVL.

This clonotype was picked up many times. The J gene is TRBJ1-4, the V gene TRBV6-5, with D possibly TRBD1 on 6 matching bases. V was clipped by 2 bases and J by 7 bases, with 17 bases between them. The CDR3 loop spans 16 amino acids. Germline CDR1 MNHEY, CDR2 SVGAGI. The CDR3 DNA follows: TGTGCCAGCAGTTACACACAGGGTACCGGAGGTGAAAAACTGTTTTTT. It specifies CASSYTQGTGGEKLFF.

Ten or more counts support this clonotype. This sequence joins TRBV7-9 and TRBJ2-7; D remains unclear. The CDR3 totals 13 residues. The V gene's germline CDR1 is SEHNR and CDR2 FQNEAQ (reference sequence). Trimming stripped 2 bases from V and 1 base from J, with 6 bases between. The CDR3 loop is CASSLITSYEQYF. CDR3 coding DNA: TGTGCCAGCAGCTTAATTACTTCCTACGAGCAGTACTTC.

This clonotype was seen more than once but under ten times. The chain couples TRBV12-3 or TRBV12-4 to TRBJ1-4; D gene ambiguous. There are 13 residues in the CDR3. The ends were cut back, 4 bases at V and 7 bases at J, with 10 bases in the middle. CDR3 nucleotide sequence: TGTGCCAGCAGTTGGGGTCGGTTTGAAAAACTGTTTTTT. This codes for CASSWGRFEKLFF.

This clonotype was detected ten times or more. The chain carries TRBV12-3 or TRBV12-4 and TRBJ1-5, with D possibly TRBD1 on 5 matching bases. V lost 3 bases and J 3 bases, leaving 9 bases between the germline ends. This CDR3 spans 14 amino acids. The CDR3 DNA sequence: TGTGCCAGCAGTTTCGGGGGATCCAATCAGCCCCAGCATTTT. This codes for CASSFGGSNQPQHF.

The chain employs TRBV5-5 and TRBJ2-7; maybe TRBD1 (6 bases). This CDR3 has 15 residues. Deletions cut 3 bases from V and 3 bases from J, with 16 bases between. The V gene's germline CDR1 is SGHKS and CDR2 YYEKEE (reference sequence). This CDR3 reads CASSYAGTTSYEQYF. As DNA, the CDR3 is TGTGCCAGCAGCTATGCCGGGACAACAAGCTACGAGCAGTACTTC.

This clonotype was counted once. The junction does not match germline at one end; this may be a read error. The chain couples TRBV9 to TRBJ2-2; 9 bases align to TRBD2. Germline V gene sequence: CDR1 SGDLS, CDR2 YYNGEE. The CDR3 has 16 residues. Written as DNA, the CDR3 is TGTGCCAGCAGCGTCCTAGCGGGATCGAACACCGGGGATCTGTTTTTT. Its translation: CASSVLAGSNTGDLFF.

This clonotype was counted a few times. The V call is TRBV11-2, the J call TRBJ2-1; 8 bases line up with TRBD1. CDR1 is SGHAT, CDR2 FQNNGV, per germline. The J segment lost 8 bases and the V segment lost 5 bases, leaving 2 bases of the junction unmatched. The CDR3 spans 12 residues. The CDR3 sequence is CASSPGGYEQFF. The CDR3 DNA is TGTGCCAGCAGCCCAGGGGGCTATGAGCAGTTCTTC.

The gene calls are TRBV12-3 or TRBV12-4 and TRBJ1-1; tentatively, D is TRBD1 (6 bases). Trimming stripped 3 bases from V and 0 bases from J, with 14 bases between. The CDR3 is 16 residues long. The CDR3 bases are TGTGCCAGCAGTTTGTCCGGGACAATCATGAACACTGAAGCTTTCTTT. Amino acids: CASSLSGTIMNTEAFF.

The rearrangement uses TRBV11-2 and TRBJ2-7; D is uncertain. The V end was cut by 1 base, the J end by 7 bases, with 8 bases between. Germline values: CDR1 SGHAT, CDR2 FQNNGV. The CDR3 consists of 12 residues. CDR3 region: CASSLAQTEQYF. Here the CDR3 DNA reads TGTGCCAGCAGCTTAGCGCAAACAGAGCAGTACTTC.

This clonotype appeared many times. This chain connects TRBV18 to TRBJ2-3; D tentatively fits TRBD1 or TRBD2 (5 bases each). Germline V lookup: CDR1 KGHSH, CDR2 LQKENI. The CDR3 contains 15 residues. V lost 6 bases and J lost 2, with 15 bases in between. CDR3 DNA: TGTGCCAGCTCTGGGGCCGGGATTTACACAGATACGCAGTATTTT. Protein sequence: CASSGAGIYTDTQYF.

This clonotype was picked up a small number of times. The chain employs TRBV12-3 or TRBV12-4 and TRBJ2-5; weak D call: TRBD2 (5 bases). V lost 3 bases and J 2 bases, leaving 13 bases between the germline ends. The CDR3 runs to 15 residues. Here the CDR3 reads CASSFRRIAQETQYF. CDR3 nucleotides: TGTGCCAGCAGTTTTAGGAGAATAGCGCAAGAGACCCAGTACTTC.

The genes are TRBV11-1 and TRBJ2-5; 12 bases are shared with TRBD1. Germline V gene lookup returns CDR1 SGHAT and CDR2 FQDESV (reference sequence). Losses at the gene ends were 4 bases for V and 5 bases for J; bases not matched to a gene: 5. The CDR3 length is 15 residues. The CDR3 here is CASSWGQGAEETQYF. The CDR3 DNA sequence: TGTGCCAGCAGCTGGGGACAGGGGGCTGAGGAGACCCAGTACTTC.

This clonotype was detected many times. The chain has TRBV7-2 and TRBJ2-3; D tentatively reads TRBD1 or TRBD2 (5 bases each). The CDR3 totals 15 residues. With 0 bases removed from V and 7 bases from J, the gap between germline ends came to 14 bases. Germline V gene data show CDR1 as SGHTA and CDR2 as FQGNSA. CDR3 sequence reads: CASSLADRGDHTQYF. The DNA of the CDR3 is TGTGCCAGCAGCTTAGCCGACCGGGGCGATCATACGCAGTATTTT.

The gene calls are TRBV10-1 and TRBJ2-1; the D is unclear. The ends were cut back, 0 bases at V and 5 bases at J, with 5 bases in the middle. The CDR3 is 13 amino acids. Per the germline V gene, CDR1 is WNHNN and CDR2 is SYGVQD (reference sequence). The CDR3 here is CASSESPNNEQFF. The CDR3 DNA sequence: TGCGCCAGCAGTGAGTCGCCGAACAATGAGCAGTTCTTC.

This clonotype was seen many times. This rearrangement joins TRBV7-2 to TRBJ1-1; D unresolved. V was shortened by 2 bases and J by 0 bases, with 10 bases between the two germline ends. Germline CDR1 is SGHTA and CDR2 is FQGNSA. This CDR3 contains 15 residues. The CDR3 loop is CASSLNIAMNTEAFF. As DNA, the CDR3 is TGTGCCAGCAGCTTAAACATTGCGATGAACACTGAAGCTTTCTTT.

This clonotype appeared a few times. The rearrangement uses TRBV7-2 and TRBJ2-5; TRBD2 is a possible D gene (7 bases). CDR1 and CDR2 (germline): SGHTA, FQGNSA. The CDR3 has 18 amino acids. V lost 3 bases to trimming and J lost 5 bases, with 25 bases between them. In DNA, the CDR3 is TGTGCCAGCAGCTTCTCGCTCGGGAACTCGGGGGGCGAGGAGACCCAGTACTTC. Translating it yields CASSFSLGNSGGEETQYF. The whole variable domain, remainder taken from reference TRBV7-2 and TRBJ2-5, is GAGVSQSPSNKVTEKGKDVELRCDPISGHTALYWYRQSLGQGLEFLIYFQGNSAPDKSGLPSDRFSAERTGGSVSTLTIQRTQQEDSAVYLCASSFSLGNSGGEETQYFGPGTRLLVL.

This sequence joins TRBV4-2 and TRBJ2-1, with TRBD2 matching over 8 bases. With 0 bases clipped from V and 6 bases from J, the junction kept 13 bases outside the gene matches. Germline V CDR1 and CDR2: LGHNA, YNFKEQ. The CDR3 loop spans 18 amino acids. This chain's CDR3 is CASSQDVQGSGGVNEQFF. For the CDR3, the DNA is TGTGCCAGCAGCCAAGATGTGCAGGGGTCGGGAGGGGTCAATGAGCAGTTCTTC.

This clonotype was observed a few times. CDR3 protein: CASGLSGGPGGGEQFF. The CDR3 DNA sequence: TGCGCCAGCGGCCTTTCAGGGGGCCCCGGAGGAGGTGAGCAGTTCTTC. This chain connects TRBV5-1 to TRBJ2-1, with 8 positions matching TRBD1. The V segment lost 7 bases and the J segment 9 bases; nucleotides outside the gene matches: 18. The CDR3 spans 16 residues. CDR1 and CDR2 (germline): SGHRS, YFSETQ. Complete variable domain (other parts from reference TRBV5-1 and TRBJ2-1): KAGVTQTPRYLIKTRGQQVTLSCSPISGHRSVSWYQQTPGQGLQFLFEYFSETQRNKGNFPGRFSGRQFSNSRSEMNVSTLELGDSALYLCASGLSGGPGGGEQFFGPGTRLTVL.

This clonotype has just a few counts. The genes are TRBV6-1 and TRBJ2-2, with D perhaps matching TRBD1 (5 bases). The germline CDR1 and CDR2 sequences are MNHNS and SASEGT. The CDR3 totals 14 residues. Trimming removed 6 bases at V and 4 bases at J, with 12 bases between. CDR3 loop: CASSHRIFTGELFF. The CDR3 nucleotides are TGTGCCAGCAGCCACAGGATATTCACCGGGGAGCTGTTTTTT.